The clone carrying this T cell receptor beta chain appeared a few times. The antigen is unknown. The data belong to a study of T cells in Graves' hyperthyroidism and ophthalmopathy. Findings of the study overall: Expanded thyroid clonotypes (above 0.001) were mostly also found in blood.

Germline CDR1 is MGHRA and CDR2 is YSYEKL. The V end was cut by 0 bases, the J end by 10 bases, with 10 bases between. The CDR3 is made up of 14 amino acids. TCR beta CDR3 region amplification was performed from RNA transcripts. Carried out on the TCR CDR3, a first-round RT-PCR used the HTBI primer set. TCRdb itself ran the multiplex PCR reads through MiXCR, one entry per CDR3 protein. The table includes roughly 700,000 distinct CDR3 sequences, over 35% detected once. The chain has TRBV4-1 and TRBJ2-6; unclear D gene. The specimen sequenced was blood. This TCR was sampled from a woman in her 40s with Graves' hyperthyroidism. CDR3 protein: CASSQEAVGNVLTF. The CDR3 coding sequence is TGCGCCAGCAGCCAAGAGGCCGTCGGGAACGTCCTGACTTTC.